One sample yielded the 21 T cell receptor beta chains listed below, sequenced in a study of T cell clonotyping in hematopoietic cell transplantation. Repertoires were generated with immunoSEQ multiplex PCR, while TCRdb's copy carries only in-frame clones and drops some. The sample yields fewer than 50,000 clones, approximately 94% seen once. The sequenced sample consisted of peripheral blood mononuclear cells. The receptors were gathered from a woman aged 45 to 65 in good health. Some clones in this sample may be carry-over from other donors' samples.

The rearrangement links TRBV27 to TRBJ2-3, with a tentative D call TRBD2 (6 bases). The CDR3 totals 13 residues. Per the germline V gene, CDR1 is MNHEY and CDR2 is SMNVEV (reference sequence). V dropped 6 bases and J dropped 2 bases, with 9 bases sitting between them. DNA of the CDR3: TGTGCCAGCAGCAGGGACTCCACAGATACGCAGTATTTT. Residues: CASSRDSTDTQYF.

This clone was observed once. The V gene is TRBV5-6, the J gene TRBJ2-2; 9 bases align to TRBD1. The CDR3 extends over 16 amino acids. Germline assignment: CDR1 SGHDT and CDR2 YYEEEE. J was trimmed by 5 bases and V by 5 bases; bases with no gene match: 10. As DNA, the CDR3 is TGTGCCAGCAGGACAGGGACAGGGCTGGTAACCGGGGAGCTGTTTTTT. As protein: CASRTGTGLVTGELFF.

The chain couples TRBV5-1 to TRBJ1-3; possibly TRBD1 for D (5 bases). Germline CDR1 SGHRS, CDR2 YFSETQ. V lost 3 bases to trimming and J lost 0 bases, with 10 bases between them. The CDR3 is 15 amino acids. CDR3 amino acids: CASSWGPISGNTIYF. In DNA form, the CDR3 reads TGCGCCAGCAGCTGGGGACCGATCTCTGGAAACACCATATATTTT.

This chain uses TRBV6-1 with TRBJ1-5; possibly TRBD1 for D (6 bases). The CDR3 runs to 14 residues. V dropped 4 bases and J dropped 3 bases, with 10 bases sitting between them. From germline, CDR1 is MNHNS and CDR2 SASEGT. The CDR3 region is CASSVDRTNQPQHF. DNA for the CDR3: TGTGCCAGCAGTGTCGACAGGACCAATCAGCCCCAGCATTTT.

The CDR3 is CASSPTSSGGATGELFF. DNA of the CDR3: TGTGCCAGCAGCCCAACCTCCAGCGGGGGGGCGACCGGGGAGCTGTTTTTT. The chain uses TRBV4-2 and TRBJ2-2; 10 bases match TRBD2. The ends lost 4 bases at V and 5 bases at J; junction bases unmatched: 10. The CDR3 covers 17 residues. Germline V CDR1 and CDR2: LGHNA, YNFKEQ.

DNA of the CDR3: TGTGCCAGCAGCTTGACAGTCAATGAGCAGTTCTTC. Translated: CASSLTVNEQFF. The chain is built from TRBV11-2 and TRBJ2-1; D is perhaps TRBD1 (5 bases). Germline V gene lookup returns CDR1 SGHAT and CDR2 FQNNGV. The germline V and J ends were trimmed by 3 bases and 6 bases, with 6 bases remaining between them. This CDR3 contains 12 residues.

This chain links TRBV19 with TRBJ1-2; no firm D call. The CDR3 is 13 amino acids. CDR1 is LNHDA and CDR2 is SQIVND in the germline V gene (reference sequence). The ends were cut back, 4 bases at V and 3 bases at J, with 9 bases in the middle. The CDR3 loop reads CASSRSGYYGYTF. The CDR3, as DNA: TGTGCCAGTAGTAGGTCCGGGTACTATGGCTACACCTTC.

The V gene is TRBV27, the J gene TRBJ2-3; unclear D gene. V lost 2 bases to trimming and J lost 0 bases, with 6 bases between them. The CDR3 has 14 amino acids. CDR1 and CDR2 from the germline V gene are MNHEY and SMNVEV (reference sequence). CDR3 sequence: CASSLATSTDTQYF. CDR3 nucleotide sequence: TGTGCCAGCAGTTTAGCGACTAGCACAGATACGCAGTATTTT.

The V and J genes are TRBV11-2 and TRBJ1-1, with D possibly TRBD1 on 6 matching bases. Germline CDR1 SGHAT, CDR2 FQNNGV. V lost 1 base to trimming and J lost 10 bases, with 19 bases between them. This CDR3 has 15 residues. CDR3: CASSLASRGGGRAFF. As DNA, the CDR3 is TGTGCCAGCAGCTTAGCTTCCAGGGGCGGAGGGAGAGCTTTCTTT.

This chain connects TRBV19 to TRBJ2-7; D is undetermined. The CDR3 is 15 residues long. Per the germline V gene, CDR1 is LNHDA and CDR2 is SQIVND (reference sequence). Trimming stripped 2 bases from V and 0 bases from J, with 11 bases between. The CDR3, as DNA: TGTGCCAGTAGTATAACACACAAGGCCTCCTACGAGCAGTACTTC. It yields the protein CASSITHKASYEQYF.

J is TRBJ1-3 and V is TRBV5-1; unclear D gene. V lost 5 bases, J lost 0 bases, and 12 bases lay in between. There are 15 residues in the CDR3. Germline CDR1 reads SGHRS; CDR2 reads YFSETQ. The CDR3 DNA sequence: TGCGCCAGCAGGCAGGACTTAGACTCTGGAAACACCATATATTTT. Amino acids: CASRQDLDSGNTIYF.

This chain uses TRBV19 with TRBJ2-7; D may be TRBD1 or TRBD2 (5 bases each). Trimming shortened V by 6 bases and J by 8 bases, and 17 bases separated the two germline ends. Germline CDR1 is LNHDA and CDR2 is SQIVND (reference sequence). The CDR3 has 13 residues. The CDR3 DNA sequence: TGTGCCAGTAGATGGGGCGAGGGGTCTAAGCAGTACTTC. Protein: CASRWGEGSKQYF.

CDR3 bases: TGTGCCAGCAGACGCCGTGGGGGCGGCGAAAAACTGTTTTTT. The encoded protein is CASRRRGGGEKLFF. The gene calls are TRBV28 and TRBJ1-4; possible D gene TRBD1, 6 bases. Per the germline V gene, CDR1 is MDHEN and CDR2 is SYDVKM. This CDR3 is 14 amino acids long. Trimming pared 6 bases from V and 8 bases from J, leaving 16 bases between.

The rearrangement links TRBV29-1 to TRBJ1-1; TRBD1 matches 9 bases. The CDR3 covers 18 residues. Trimming took 7 bases from V and 1 from J; bases not matched to a gene: 19. Germline V CDR1 and CDR2: SQVTM, ANQGSEA. The CDR3 nucleotides read TGCAGCGGTAAGGGCCTAGACAGGGGGTCATCTTCGAACACTGAAGCTTTCTTT. Encoded protein: CSGKGLDRGSSSNTEAFF.

The V and J genes are TRBV7-2 and TRBJ1-1; D is undetermined. Germline-derived CDR1 and CDR2 are SGHTA and FQGNSA. The CDR3 contains 14 residues. The V and J ends lost 1 base and 3 bases respectively, with 9 bases between them. DNA for the CDR3: TGTGCCAGCAGCTTAGGTCAGACGGACACTGAAGCTTTCTTT. Protein sequence: CASSLGQTDTEAFF.

This chain joins TRBV5-4 and TRBJ2-7; TRBD1 agrees at 7 bases. CDR3 length: 13 amino acids. V gave up 3 bases and J gave up 3 bases; unmatched junction bases: 3. The germline V gene encodes CDR1 SGHNT and CDR2 YYREEE (reference sequence). DNA for the CDR3: TGTGCCAGCAGCTCCGGGACAGTCTACGAGCAGTACTTC. Its translation: CASSSGTVYEQYF.

V usage is TRBV4-3 and J usage is TRBJ1-1; 7 bases are shared with TRBD1. The CDR3 is 13 amino acids. Germline V gene sequence: CDR1 LGHNA, CDR2 YSLEER. With 1 base clipped from V and 11 bases from J, the junction kept 7 bases outside the gene matches. Here the CDR3 reads CASSQAQGQWAFF. The CDR3 nucleotides read TGCGCCAGCAGCCAAGCACAGGGGCAATGGGCTTTCTTT.

The chain combines TRBV9 with TRBJ2-7; TRBD2 matches at 9 bases. Germline CDR1 is SGDLS and CDR2 is YYNGEE. CDR3 length: 15 amino acids. V gave up 4 bases and J gave up 3 bases; unmatched junction bases: 8. CDR3 sequence reads: CASSQSGGPLYEQYF. CDR3 bases: TGTGCCAGCAGCCAAAGCGGGGGGCCTCTCTACGAGCAGTACTTC.

CDR3 nucleotides: TGCGCCAGCAGCCCCGGACTGAGCTCTGGAAACACCATATATTTT. Protein sequence: CASSPGLSSGNTIYF. This chain connects TRBV5-1 to TRBJ1-3; D gene unclear. V gave up 4 bases and J gave up 0 bases, with 11 bases separating them. CDR1 is SGHRS, CDR2 YFSETQ, per germline. The length of the CDR3 is 15 residues.

The chain employs TRBV5-8 and TRBJ2-5; 9 nucleotides line up with TRBD1. Trimming took 4 bases from V and 3 from J; bases not matched to a gene: 4. Germline CDR1 is SGHTS and CDR2 is YDEGEE. This CDR3 comprises 14 residues. The CDR3 bases are TGTGCCAGCAGCCGGACAGGGGTGAAAGAGACCCAGTACTTC. Its protein product is CASSRTGVKETQYF.

The chain joins TRBV7-8 to TRBJ2-6; no definite D call. Trimming pared 2 bases from V and 0 bases from J, leaving 5 bases between. The germline CDR1 and CDR2 sequences are SGHVS and FQNEAQ. CDR3 length: 15 residues. The CDR3 region is CASSLQDSGANVLTF. CDR3 in DNA: TGTGCCAGCAGCTTACAGGACTCTGGGGCCAACGTCCTGACTTTC.